The 25 T cell receptor beta chains given below trace back to one sample, sequenced in a study of technical replicates of blood from a handful of donors. Data came from immunoSEQ multiplex PCR; TCRdb stores just in-frame clones and leaves some out. The sample shows approximately 100,000 clones, over 95% of them seen only once. The sequencing input was T cells isolated from PBMCs. The receptors derive from a human donor in good health.

The chain employs TRBV6-1 and TRBJ2-3; D perhaps matches TRBD2 (5 bases). Germline assignment: CDR1 MNHNS and CDR2 SASEGT. Trimming shortened V by 4 bases and J by 8 bases, and 13 bases separated the two germline ends. The CDR3 length is 13 residues. CDR3 bases: TGTGCCAGCAGTGCAGGAGAGGGAGTTACGCAGTATTTT. This translates into CASSAGEGVTQYF.

The chain carries TRBV2 and TRBJ2-3, with TRBD2 identical over 9 bases. V was clipped by 4 bases and J by 2 bases; unmatched bases: 4. CDR3 length: 15 residues. Germline V gene sequence: CDR1 SNHLY, CDR2 FYNNEI. CDR3 loop: CASSGIAGVTDTQYF. DNA for the CDR3: TGTGCCAGCAGTGGGATAGCGGGGGTCACAGATACGCAGTATTTT.

The chain carries TRBV10-3 and TRBJ2-7; 10 bases align to TRBD2. The CDR3 loop spans 14 amino acids. Germline assignment: CDR1 ENHRY and CDR2 SYGVKD. V dropped 3 bases and J dropped 5; count of bases not matched to a gene: 4. The CDR3: CAISERLAGDEQYF. The CDR3 nucleotides read TGTGCCATCAGTGAAAGGCTAGCGGGAGACGAGCAGTACTTC.

The chain recombines TRBV15 with TRBJ2-2; 11 bases line up with TRBD1. The germline CDR1 and CDR2 sequences are LNHNV and YYDKDF (reference sequence). V trimming: 3 bases; J trimming: 3 bases; junction bases outside the gene matches: 3. This CDR3 comprises 16 residues. The CDR3 loop is CATSRGQGVDTGELFF. As DNA, the CDR3 is TGTGCCACCAGCAGGGGACAGGGGGTGGACACCGGGGAGCTGTTTTTT.

J is TRBJ1-1 and V is TRBV28; 7 nucleotides line up with TRBD1. Losses at the gene ends were 4 bases for V and 7 bases for J; bases not matched to a gene: 3. CDR1 and CDR2 from the germline V gene are MDHEN and SYDVKM. The CDR3 extends over 12 amino acids. As DNA, the CDR3 is TGTGCCAGCAGTTCATACAGGGGTGAAGCTTTCTTT. It yields the protein CASSSYRGEAFF.

This chain uses TRBV5-6 with TRBJ2-1; the match to TRBD1 covers 9 bases. Germline V lookup: CDR1 SGHDT, CDR2 YYEEEE. There are 14 residues in the CDR3. J gave up 6 bases and V 3 bases, and 4 bases lay outside the gene matches. CDR3 in amino acids: CASSSRQGGNEQFF. The CDR3 bases are TGTGCCAGCAGCTCAAGACAGGGGGGCAATGAGCAGTTCTTC.

This clone was detected only once. The rearrangement uses TRBV30 and TRBJ1-6; a possible D gene is TRBD1 (6 bases). Germline values: CDR1 GTSNPN, CDR2 SVGIG (reference sequence). The ends were cut back, 4 bases at V and 10 bases at J, with 14 bases in the middle. The CDR3 sequence is 13 residues long. The chain's CDR3 is CAWNVGGASPLHF. In DNA form, the CDR3 reads TGTGCCTGGAACGTAGGGGGTGCGTCACCCCTCCACTTT.

The V and J genes are TRBV7-7 and TRBJ2-3; TRBD1 is a possible D gene (5 bases). CDR1 and CDR2 from the germline V gene are SSHAT and FNYEAQ (reference sequence). Trimming removed 1 base at V and 4 bases at J, with 6 bases between. This CDR3 spans 13 amino acids. CDR3 in amino acids: CASSLGRADTQYF. DNA of the CDR3: TGTGCCAGCAGCTTAGGCAGGGCAGATACGCAGTATTTT.

The chain combines TRBV28 with TRBJ1-5; 10 positions agree with TRBD1. Losses at the gene ends were 6 bases for V and 7 bases for J; bases not matched to a gene: 3. This CDR3 has 13 residues. CDR1 and CDR2 from the germline V gene are MDHEN and SYDVKM. CDR3 bases: TGTGCCAGCAGGGACAGGGGGTCCCAGCCCCAGCATTTT. It encodes CASRDRGSQPQHF.

The chain couples TRBV10-3 to TRBJ2-1; possible D gene TRBD2, 5 bases. This CDR3 has 15 residues. Per the germline V gene, CDR1 is ENHRY and CDR2 is SYGVKD. The V end lost 1 base, the J end lost 5 bases, and 12 bases lay between the germline ends. This CDR3 is CAISEFGSVDNEQFF. The DNA of the CDR3 is TGTGCCATCAGTGAGTTTGGTAGCGTCGACAATGAGCAGTTCTTC.

The rearrangement joins TRBV11-3 to TRBJ2-3, with 9 bases identical to TRBD2. V shed 3 bases, J shed 0 bases, and the junction held 7 bases outside the gene matches. Germline CDR1 is SGHNT and CDR2 is YENEEA. The CDR3 is made up of 17 amino acids. CDR3 bases: TGTGCCAGCAGCTTTGCTAGCGGGGTACCTAGCACAGATACGCAGTATTTT. Its translation: CASSFASGVPSTDTQYF.

This clone came up once. The chain carries TRBV5-6 and TRBJ2-2; D may be TRBD1 (6 bases). V was pared by 2 bases and J by 1 base, with 15 bases between. The CDR3 runs 17 residues. From germline, CDR1 is SGHDT and CDR2 YYEEEE. CDR3 in DNA: TGTGCCAGCAGCTTTATGGTACAGGGCTTGAACACCGGGGAGCTGTTTTTT. Translation: CASSFMVQGLNTGELFF.

This rearrangement joins TRBV5-6 to TRBJ2-1, with a tentative D call TRBD2 (5 bases). In germline, CDR1 is SGHDT, CDR2 YYEEEE. V was clipped by 0 bases and J by 4 bases, with 17 bases between them. This CDR3 has 17 amino acids. The CDR3 loop reads CASSLAWGSGNYNEQFF. CDR3 DNA sequence: TGTGCCAGCAGCTTGGCCTGGGGAAGCGGTAATTACAATGAGCAGTTCTTC.

The V call is TRBV27, the J call TRBJ2-7; D possibly corresponds to TRBD1 (5 bases). The CDR3 contains 15 residues. CDR1 and CDR2 (germline): MNHEY, SMNVEV (reference sequence). Trimming took off 1 base at V and 1 base at J, with 11 bases between the two ends. CDR3 sequence: CASSLWGAGSYEQYF. In DNA form, the CDR3 reads TGTGCCAGCAGTTTATGGGGCGCAGGGTCCTACGAGCAGTACTTC.

The chain uses TRBV2 and TRBJ1-3; D uncertain. CDR1 SNHLY and CDR2 FYNNEI come from the germline V gene. The CDR3 is 15 residues long. Trimming took off 1 base at V and 1 base at J, with 8 bases between the two ends. The CDR3 nucleotides read TGTGCCAGCAGTGAAGGTTACGGGTCTGGAAACACCATATATTTT. Protein product: CASSEGYGSGNTIYF.

The chain uses TRBV5-1 and TRBJ2-3, with 7 positions matching TRBD1. Trimming removed 2 bases from V and 7 bases from J; junction bases left unmatched: 13. There are 16 residues in the CDR3. CDR1 and CDR2 (germline): SGHRS, YFSETQ. The CDR3 nucleotides are TGCGCCAGCAGCTTAAGGGACAGTCGGTGGTCCCATACGCAGTATTTT. This sequence encodes CASSLRDSRWSHTQYF. Supplemented by reference TRBV5-1 and TRBJ2-3, the full variable domain reads KAGVTQTPRYLIKTRGQQVTLSCSPISGHRSVSWYQQTPGQGLQFLFEYFSETQRNKGNFPGRFSGRQFSNSRSEMNVSTLELGDSALYLCASSLRDSRWSHTQYFGPGTRLTVL.

The gene calls are TRBV5-6 and TRBJ1-2; TRBD1 aligns across 7 bases. Trimming removed 4 bases from V and 4 bases from J; junction bases left unmatched: 4. The germline V gene has CDR1 SGHDT and CDR2 YYEEEE. This CDR3 spans 13 amino acids. Here the CDR3 reads CASSPQGPYGYTF. In DNA, the CDR3 is TGTGCCAGCAGCCCACAGGGGCCCTATGGCTACACCTTC.

The rearrangement uses TRBV25-1 and TRBJ2-5, with D perhaps TRBD2 (5 bases). Germline V gene sequence: CDR1 MGHDK, CDR2 SYGVNS. The CDR3 is 16 amino acids. The germline V and J ends were trimmed by 8 bases and 5 bases, with 24 bases remaining between them. The CDR3 bases are TGTGCCAGCCAGCCGTACTCAGGACTGTTCGAGGAGACCCAGTACTTC. As protein: CASQPYSGLFEETQYF.

The chain employs TRBV5-1 and TRBJ2-7; 9 positions agree with TRBD2. The junction had 12 bases not matched to a gene; V was cut back by 5 bases and J by 3 bases. The CDR3 extends over 16 amino acids. Germline lookup yields CDR1 SGHRS and CDR2 YFSETQ. The CDR3 DNA sequence: TGCGCCAGCAGGGCTATGGGGCGGGAGGGGAGCTACGAGCAGTACTTC. Its protein product is CASRAMGREGSYEQYF.

The chain carries TRBV29-1 and TRBJ2-1; D is possibly TRBD1 (6 bases). CDR3 length: 15 residues. V was cut by 5 bases and J by 8 bases, with 22 bases left in between. Germline V gives CDR1 SQVTM, CDR2 ANQGSEA. The CDR3 is CSVYPGTNWSDEQFF. Here the CDR3 DNA reads TGCAGCGTTTACCCCGGGACAAATTGGAGCGATGAGCAGTTCTTC.

V usage is TRBV9 and J usage is TRBJ1-5; no clear D gene. Trimming shortened V by 0 bases and J by 4 bases, and 8 bases separated the two germline ends. The length of the CDR3 is 14 residues. Germline V gene sequence: CDR1 SGDLS, CDR2 YYNGEE. The CDR3 here is CASSVADPNQPQHF. The CDR3 DNA reads as TGTGCCAGCAGCGTAGCAGATCCAAATCAGCCCCAGCATTTT.

The chain employs TRBV4-2 and TRBJ2-7; D perhaps matches TRBD1 (5 bases). Per the germline V gene, CDR1 is LGHNA and CDR2 is YNFKEQ. CDR3 length equals 13 residues. V shed 6 bases and J shed 2 bases, with 11 bases lying between them. Here the CDR3 DNA reads TGTGCCAGCAGTGAAACAGGTACCTACGAGCAGTACTTC. It codes for CASSETGTYEQYF.

The CDR3 nucleotides are TGTGCCAGCAGCCAAGTCGGCAAGGCGGGACTCAATGAGCAGTTCTTC. Translating it yields CASSQVGKAGLNEQFF. The V gene is TRBV4-2, the J gene TRBJ2-1; possibly TRBD2 for D (6 bases). The CDR3 spans 16 residues. Looked up from germline, CDR1 is LGHNA and CDR2 is YNFKEQ. V lost 1 base and J lost 6, with 16 bases in between.

The CDR3 DNA is TGCGCCAGCAGCTTTATACAGGGGGCAGGCGAGCAGTACTTC. Its protein is CASSFIQGAGEQYF. The chain employs TRBV5-1 and TRBJ2-7; TRBD1 matches at 9 bases. V dropped 2 bases and J dropped 6; count of bases not matched to a gene: 6. The CDR3 extends over 14 amino acids. Germline V lookup: CDR1 SGHRS, CDR2 YFSETQ.

This sequence joins TRBV28 and TRBJ2-7, with 10 bases lining up with TRBD1. V lost 9 bases to trimming and J lost 5 bases; unmatched junction nucleotides: 7. The CDR3 is made up of 13 amino acids. CDR1 and CDR2 from the germline V gene are MDHEN and SYDVKM. The CDR3: CASGQGDPDEQYF. DNA of the CDR3: TGTGCCAGTGGACAGGGGGACCCGGACGAGCAGTACTTC.